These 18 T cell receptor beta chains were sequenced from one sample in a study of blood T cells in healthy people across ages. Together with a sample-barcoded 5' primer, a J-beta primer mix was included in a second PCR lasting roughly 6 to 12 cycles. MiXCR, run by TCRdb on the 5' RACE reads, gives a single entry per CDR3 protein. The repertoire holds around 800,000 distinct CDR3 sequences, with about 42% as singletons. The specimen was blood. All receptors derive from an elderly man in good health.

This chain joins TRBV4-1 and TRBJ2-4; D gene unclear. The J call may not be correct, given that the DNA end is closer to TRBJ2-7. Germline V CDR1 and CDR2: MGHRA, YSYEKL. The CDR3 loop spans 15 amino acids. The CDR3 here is CASSQDYPVVGEQYF. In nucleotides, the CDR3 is TGCGCCAGCAGCCAAGATTATCCCGTTGTTGGCGAGCAGTACTTC.

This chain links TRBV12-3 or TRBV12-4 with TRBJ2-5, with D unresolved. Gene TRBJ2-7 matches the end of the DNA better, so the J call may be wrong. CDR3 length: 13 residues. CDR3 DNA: TGTGCCAGCAGTGTAGAACAGTCGCGCGAGCAGTACTTC. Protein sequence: CASSVEQSREQYF.

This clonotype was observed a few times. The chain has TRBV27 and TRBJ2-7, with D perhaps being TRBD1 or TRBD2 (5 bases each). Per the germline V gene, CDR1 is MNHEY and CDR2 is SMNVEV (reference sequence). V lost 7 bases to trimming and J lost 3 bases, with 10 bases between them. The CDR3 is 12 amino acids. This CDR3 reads CASTGTHYEQYF. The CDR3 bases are TGTGCCAGCACCGGGACCCACTACGAGCAGTACTTC.

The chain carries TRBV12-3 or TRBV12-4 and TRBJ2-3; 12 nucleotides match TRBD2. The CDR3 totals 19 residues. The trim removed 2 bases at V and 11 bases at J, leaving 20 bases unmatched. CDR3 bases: TGTGCCAGCAGTTTAAGTAGCGGACTAGCGGGATATAGAGCAGATGTGCAGTATTTT. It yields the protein CASSLSSGLAGYRADVQYF.

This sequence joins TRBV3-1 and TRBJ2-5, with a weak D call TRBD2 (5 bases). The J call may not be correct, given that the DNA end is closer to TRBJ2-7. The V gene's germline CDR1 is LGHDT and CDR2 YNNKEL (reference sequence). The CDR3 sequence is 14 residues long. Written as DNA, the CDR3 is TGTGCCAGCAGCCAAGTGCTGGCTAGCTTCGAGCAGTACTTC. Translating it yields CASSQVLASFEQYF.

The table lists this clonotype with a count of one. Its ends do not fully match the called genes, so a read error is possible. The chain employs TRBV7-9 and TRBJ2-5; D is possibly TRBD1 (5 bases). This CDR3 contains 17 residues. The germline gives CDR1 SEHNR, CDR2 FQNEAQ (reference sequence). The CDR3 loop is CAGSTQGVWIIKETQYF. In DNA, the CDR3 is TGTGCCGGCAGCACCCAGGGCGTGTGGATCATAAAAGAGACCCAGTACTTC.

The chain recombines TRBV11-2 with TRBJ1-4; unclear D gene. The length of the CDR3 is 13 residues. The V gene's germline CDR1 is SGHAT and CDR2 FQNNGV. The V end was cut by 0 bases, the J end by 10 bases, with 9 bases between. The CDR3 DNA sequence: TGTGCCAGCAGCTTAGATCGGTCCGGAAAACTGTTTTTT. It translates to CASSLDRSGKLFF.

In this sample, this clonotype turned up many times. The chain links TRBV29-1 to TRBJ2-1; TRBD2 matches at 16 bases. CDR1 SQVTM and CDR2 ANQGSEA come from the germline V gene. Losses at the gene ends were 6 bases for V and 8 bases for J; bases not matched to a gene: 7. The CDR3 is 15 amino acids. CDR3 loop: CSVAAGTSGGDEQFF. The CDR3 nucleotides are TGCAGCGTAGCGGCGGGGACTAGCGGGGGGGATGAGCAGTTCTTC.

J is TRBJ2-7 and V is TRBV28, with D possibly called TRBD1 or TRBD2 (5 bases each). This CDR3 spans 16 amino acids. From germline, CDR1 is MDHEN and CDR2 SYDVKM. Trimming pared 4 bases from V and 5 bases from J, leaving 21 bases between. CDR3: CASSSPSEWGTNEQYF. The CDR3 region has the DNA TGTGCCAGCAGTTCGCCGAGTGAGTGGGGGACGAACGAGCAGTACTTC.

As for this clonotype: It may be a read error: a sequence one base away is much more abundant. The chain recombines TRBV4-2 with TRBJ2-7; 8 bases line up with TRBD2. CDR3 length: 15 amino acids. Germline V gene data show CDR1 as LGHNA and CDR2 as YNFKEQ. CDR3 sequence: CASGQEGSGVYEQYF. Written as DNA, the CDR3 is TGTGCCAGCGGCCAAGAGGGTAGCGGGGTCTACGAGCAGTACTTC.

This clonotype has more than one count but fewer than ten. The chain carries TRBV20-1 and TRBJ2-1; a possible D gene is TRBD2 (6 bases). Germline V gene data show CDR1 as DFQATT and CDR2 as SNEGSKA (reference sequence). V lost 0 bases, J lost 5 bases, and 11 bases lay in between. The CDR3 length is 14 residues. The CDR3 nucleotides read TGCAGTGCTAGAGATGCGGGAAAAAACAATGAGCAGTTCTTC. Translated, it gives CSARDAGKNNEQFF.

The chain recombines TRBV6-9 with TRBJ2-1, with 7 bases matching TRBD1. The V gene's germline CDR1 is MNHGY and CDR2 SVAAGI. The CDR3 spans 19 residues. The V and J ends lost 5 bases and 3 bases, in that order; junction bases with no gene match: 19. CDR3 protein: CASSPGTLTGPSFYNEQFF. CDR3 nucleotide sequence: TGTGCCAGCAGTCCCGGAACCTTGACAGGGCCGAGCTTCTACAATGAGCAGTTCTTC.

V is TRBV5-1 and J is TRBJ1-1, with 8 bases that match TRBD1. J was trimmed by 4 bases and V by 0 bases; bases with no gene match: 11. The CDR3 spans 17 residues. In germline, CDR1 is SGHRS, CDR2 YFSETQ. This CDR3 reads CASSLDYLAGGGTEAFF. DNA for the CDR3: TGCGCCAGCAGCTTGGATTATTTGGCAGGGGGCGGCACTGAAGCTTTCTTT.

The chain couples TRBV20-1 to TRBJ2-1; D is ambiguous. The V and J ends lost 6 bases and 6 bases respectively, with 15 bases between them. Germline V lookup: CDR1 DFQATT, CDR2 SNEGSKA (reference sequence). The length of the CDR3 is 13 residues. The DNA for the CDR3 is TGCAGTGCCGACCAAGGCGGAAGCAATGAGCAGTTCTTC. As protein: CSADQGGSNEQFF.

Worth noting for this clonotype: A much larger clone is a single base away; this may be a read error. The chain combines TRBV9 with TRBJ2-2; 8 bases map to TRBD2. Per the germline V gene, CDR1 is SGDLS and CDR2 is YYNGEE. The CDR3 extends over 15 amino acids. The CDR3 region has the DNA TGTGCCAACAGCTTAACTAGCGGAAACACCGGGGAGCTGTTTTTT. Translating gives CANSLTSGNTGELFF.

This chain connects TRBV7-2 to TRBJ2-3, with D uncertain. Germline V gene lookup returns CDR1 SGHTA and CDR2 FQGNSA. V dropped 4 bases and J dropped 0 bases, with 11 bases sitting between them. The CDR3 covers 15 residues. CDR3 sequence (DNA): TGTGCCAGCAGCTCGATTTTAGCAAGCACAGATACGCAGTATTTT. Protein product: CASSSILASTDTQYF. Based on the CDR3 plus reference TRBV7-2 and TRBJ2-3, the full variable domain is GAGVSQSPSNKVTEKGKDVELRCDPISGHTALYWYRQSLGQGLEFLIYFQGNSAPDKSGLPSDRFSAERTGGSVSTLTIQRTQQEDSAVYLCASSSILASTDTQYFGPGTRLTVL.

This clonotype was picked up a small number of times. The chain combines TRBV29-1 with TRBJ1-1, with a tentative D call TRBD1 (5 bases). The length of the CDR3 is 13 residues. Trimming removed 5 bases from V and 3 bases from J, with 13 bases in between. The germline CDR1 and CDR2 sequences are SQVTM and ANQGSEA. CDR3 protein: CSVRPSGDTEAFF. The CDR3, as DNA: TGCAGCGTTCGGCCCTCGGGGGACACTGAAGCTTTCTTT.

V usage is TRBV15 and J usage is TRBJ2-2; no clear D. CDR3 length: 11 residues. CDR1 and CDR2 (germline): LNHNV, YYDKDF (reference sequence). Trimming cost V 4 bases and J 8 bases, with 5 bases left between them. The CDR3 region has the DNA TGTGCCACCAGCATGGGGGGGGAGCTGTTTTTT. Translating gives CATSMGGELFF.